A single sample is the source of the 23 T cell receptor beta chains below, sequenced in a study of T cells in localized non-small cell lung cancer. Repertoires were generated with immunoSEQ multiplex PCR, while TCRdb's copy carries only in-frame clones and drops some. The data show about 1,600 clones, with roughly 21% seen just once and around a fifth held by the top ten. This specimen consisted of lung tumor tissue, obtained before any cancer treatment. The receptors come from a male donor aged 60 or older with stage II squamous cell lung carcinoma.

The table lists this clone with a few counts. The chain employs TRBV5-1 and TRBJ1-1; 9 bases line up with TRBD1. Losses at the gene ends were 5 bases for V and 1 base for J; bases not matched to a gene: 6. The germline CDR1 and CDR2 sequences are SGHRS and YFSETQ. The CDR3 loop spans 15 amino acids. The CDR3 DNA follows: TGCGCCAGCAGGGGGGACAGGGCGGGGAACACTGAAGCTTTCTTT. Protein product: CASRGDRAGNTEAFF.

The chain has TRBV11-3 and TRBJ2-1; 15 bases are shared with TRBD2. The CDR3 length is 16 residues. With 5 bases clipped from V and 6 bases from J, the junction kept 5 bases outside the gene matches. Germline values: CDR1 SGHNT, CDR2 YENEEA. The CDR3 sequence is CASSTGTSGGSNEQFF. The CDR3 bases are TGTGCCAGCAGCACTGGGACTAGCGGGGGGAGCAATGAGCAGTTCTTC.

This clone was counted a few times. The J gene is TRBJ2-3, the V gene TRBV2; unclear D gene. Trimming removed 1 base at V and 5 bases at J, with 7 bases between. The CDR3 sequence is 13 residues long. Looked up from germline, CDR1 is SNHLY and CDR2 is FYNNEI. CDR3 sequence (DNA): TGTGCCAGCAGTGAAGGCCCCGTAGATACGCAGTATTTT. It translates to CASSEGPVDTQYF.

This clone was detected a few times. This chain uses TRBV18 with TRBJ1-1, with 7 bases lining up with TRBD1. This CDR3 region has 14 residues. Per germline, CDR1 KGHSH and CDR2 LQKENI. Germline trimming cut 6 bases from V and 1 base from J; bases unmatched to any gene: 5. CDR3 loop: CASSSNRGNTEAFF. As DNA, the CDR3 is TGTGCCAGCTCGTCTAACAGGGGGAACACTGAAGCTTTCTTT.

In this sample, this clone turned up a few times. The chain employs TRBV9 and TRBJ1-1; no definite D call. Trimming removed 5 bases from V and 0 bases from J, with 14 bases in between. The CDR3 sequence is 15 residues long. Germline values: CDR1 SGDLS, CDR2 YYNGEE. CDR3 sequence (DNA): TGTGCCAGCAGTGATCGAGGAGCGATGAACACTGAAGCTTTCTTT. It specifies CASSDRGAMNTEAFF.

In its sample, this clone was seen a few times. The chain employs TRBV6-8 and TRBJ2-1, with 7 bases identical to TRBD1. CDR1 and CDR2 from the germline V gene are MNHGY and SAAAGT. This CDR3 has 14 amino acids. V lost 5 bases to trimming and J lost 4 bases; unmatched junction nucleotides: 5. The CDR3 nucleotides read TGTGCCAGCAGTATGGGACAGCTATACAATGAGCAGTTCTTC. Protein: CASSMGQLYNEQFF.

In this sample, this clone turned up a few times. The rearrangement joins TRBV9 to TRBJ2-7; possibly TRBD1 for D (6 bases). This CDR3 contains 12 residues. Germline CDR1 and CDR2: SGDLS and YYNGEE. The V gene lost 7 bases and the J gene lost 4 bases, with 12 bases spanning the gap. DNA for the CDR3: TGTGCCAGCCTCCTGGACAGTTACGAGCAGTACTTC. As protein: CASLLDSYEQYF.

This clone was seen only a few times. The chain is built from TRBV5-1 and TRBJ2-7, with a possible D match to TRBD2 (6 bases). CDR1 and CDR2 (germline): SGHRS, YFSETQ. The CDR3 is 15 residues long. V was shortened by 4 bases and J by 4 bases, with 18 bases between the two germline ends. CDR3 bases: TGCGCCAGCAGCCCGGCGGGGCAGGGAAGATACGAGCAGTACTTC. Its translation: CASSPAGQGRYEQYF.

The chain's CDR3 is CASGLGGTGRRDTQYF. The CDR3 DNA sequence: TGTGCTAGTGGTTTGGGAGGGACAGGGCGAAGAGATACGCAGTATTTT. This rearrangement joins TRBV12-5 to TRBJ2-3; 9 nucleotides align to TRBD1. From germline, CDR1 is LGHNT and CDR2 FRNRAP. CDR3 length equals 16 residues. Losses at the gene ends were 1 base for V and 5 bases for J; bases not matched to a gene: 7.

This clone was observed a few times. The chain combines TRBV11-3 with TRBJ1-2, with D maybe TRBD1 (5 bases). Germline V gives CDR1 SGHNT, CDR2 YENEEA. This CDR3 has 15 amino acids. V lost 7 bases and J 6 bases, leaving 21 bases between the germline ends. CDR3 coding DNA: TGTGCCAGCACCACCCCTGGGGCATCAAGGGATGGCTACACCTTC. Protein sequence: CASTTPGASRDGYTF.

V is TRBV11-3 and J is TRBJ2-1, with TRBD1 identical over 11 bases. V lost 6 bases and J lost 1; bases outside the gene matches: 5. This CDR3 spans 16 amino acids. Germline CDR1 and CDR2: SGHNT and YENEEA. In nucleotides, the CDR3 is TGTGCCAGCAGTTCTAGGGACAGGGGGTCCTACAATGAGCAGTTCTTC. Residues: CASSSRDRGSYNEQFF.

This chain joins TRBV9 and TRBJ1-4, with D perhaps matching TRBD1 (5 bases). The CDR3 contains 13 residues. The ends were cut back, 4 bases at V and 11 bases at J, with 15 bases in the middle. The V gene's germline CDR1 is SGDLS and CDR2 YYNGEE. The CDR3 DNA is TGTGCCAGCAGCTTAGGCAGGTCAGGGAAACTGTTTTTT. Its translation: CASSLGRSGKLFF.

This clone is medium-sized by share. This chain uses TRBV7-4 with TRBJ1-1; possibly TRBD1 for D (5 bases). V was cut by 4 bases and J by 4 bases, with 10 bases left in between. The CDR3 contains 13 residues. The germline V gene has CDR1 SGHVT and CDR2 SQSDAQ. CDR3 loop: CASSWEGSTEAFF. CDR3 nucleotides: TGTGCCAGCAGCTGGGAGGGGTCCACTGAAGCTTTCTTT.

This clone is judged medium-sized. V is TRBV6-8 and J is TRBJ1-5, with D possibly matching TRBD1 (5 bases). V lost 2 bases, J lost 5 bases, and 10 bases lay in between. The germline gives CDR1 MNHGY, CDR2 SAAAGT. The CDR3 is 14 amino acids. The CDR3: CASSYLGGDQPQHF. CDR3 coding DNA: TGTGCCAGCAGTTACCTGGGGGGAGATCAGCCCCAGCATTTT.

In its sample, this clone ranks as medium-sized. As DNA, the CDR3 is TGTGCCAGCCTCCTCCGGGACAGGGTTCCGATCGGGGCTTACAATGAGCAGTTCTTC. It translates to CASLLRDRVPIGAYNEQFF. The rearrangement links TRBV6-8 to TRBJ2-1, with TRBD1 matching 9 bases. Germline V gene sequence: CDR1 MNHGY, CDR2 SAAAGT. CDR3 length: 19 residues. The J segment lost 4 bases and the V segment lost 8 bases, leaving 21 bases of the junction unmatched.

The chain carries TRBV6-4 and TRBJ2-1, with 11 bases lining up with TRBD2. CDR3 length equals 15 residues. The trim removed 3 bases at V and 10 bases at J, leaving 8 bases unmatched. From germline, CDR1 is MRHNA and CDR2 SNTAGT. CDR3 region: CASSEDSGGAWEQFF. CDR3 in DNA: TGTGCCAGCAGTGAAGATAGCGGGGGGGCCTGGGAGCAGTTCTTC.

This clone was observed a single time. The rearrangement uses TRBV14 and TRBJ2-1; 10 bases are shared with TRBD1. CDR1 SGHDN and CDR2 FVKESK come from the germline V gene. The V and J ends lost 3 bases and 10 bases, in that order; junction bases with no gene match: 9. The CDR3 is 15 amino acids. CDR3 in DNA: TGTGCCAGCAGCCAGACAGGGGGCGCAGTATCGGAGCAGTTCTTC. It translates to CASSQTGGAVSEQFF.

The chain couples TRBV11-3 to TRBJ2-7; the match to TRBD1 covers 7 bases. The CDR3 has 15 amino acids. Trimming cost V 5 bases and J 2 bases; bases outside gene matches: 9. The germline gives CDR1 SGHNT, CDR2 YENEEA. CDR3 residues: CASSGNRGSTYEQYF. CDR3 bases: TGTGCCAGCAGCGGAAACAGGGGATCAACCTACGAGCAGTACTTC. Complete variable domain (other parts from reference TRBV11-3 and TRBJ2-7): EAGVVQSPRYKIIEKKQPVAFWCNPISGHNTLYWYLQNLGQGPELLIRYENEEAVDDSQLPKDRFSAERLKGVDSTLKIQPAELGDSAVYLCASSGNRGSTYEQYFGPGTRLTVT.

The CDR3 sequence: CASSSGGDGYTF. The CDR3 nucleotides read TGTGCCAGCAGTTCCGGAGGAGATGGCTACACCTTC. The chain recombines TRBV6-8 with TRBJ1-2; D gene unclear. This CDR3 spans 12 amino acids. Looked up from germline, CDR1 is MNHGY and CDR2 is SAAAGT. The germline V and J ends were trimmed by 4 bases and 6 bases, with 9 bases remaining between them.

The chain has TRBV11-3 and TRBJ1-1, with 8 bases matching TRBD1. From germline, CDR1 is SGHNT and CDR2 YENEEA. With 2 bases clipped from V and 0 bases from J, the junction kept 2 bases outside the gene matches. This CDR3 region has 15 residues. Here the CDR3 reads CASSLTGGLNTEAFF. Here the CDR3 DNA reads TGTGCCAGCAGCTTAACAGGGGGATTGAACACTGAAGCTTTCTTT.

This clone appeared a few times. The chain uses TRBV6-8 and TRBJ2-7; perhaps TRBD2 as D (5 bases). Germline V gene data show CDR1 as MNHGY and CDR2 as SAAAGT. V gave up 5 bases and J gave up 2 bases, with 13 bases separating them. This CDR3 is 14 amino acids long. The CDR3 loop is CASSTESGPYEQYF. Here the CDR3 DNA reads TGTGCCAGCAGTACAGAGAGCGGACCCTACGAGCAGTACTTC.

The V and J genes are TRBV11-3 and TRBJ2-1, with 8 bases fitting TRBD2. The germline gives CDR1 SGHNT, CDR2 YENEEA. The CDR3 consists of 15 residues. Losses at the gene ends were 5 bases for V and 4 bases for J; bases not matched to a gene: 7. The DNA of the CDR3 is TGTGCCAGCAGCCAATTAGCGGGGAGTTACAATGAGCAGTTCTTC. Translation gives CASSQLAGSYNEQFF. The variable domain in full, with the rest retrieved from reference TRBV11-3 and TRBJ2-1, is EAGVVQSPRYKIIEKKQPVAFWCNPISGHNTLYWYLQNLGQGPELLIRYENEEAVDDSQLPKDRFSAERLKGVDSTLKIQPAELGDSAVYLCASSQLAGSYNEQFFGPGTRLTVL.

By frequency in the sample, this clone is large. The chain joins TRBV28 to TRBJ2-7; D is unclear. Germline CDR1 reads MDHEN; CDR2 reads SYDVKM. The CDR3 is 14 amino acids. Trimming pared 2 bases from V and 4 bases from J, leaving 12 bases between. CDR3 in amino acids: CASSLSSRDYEQYF. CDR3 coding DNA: TGTGCCAGCAGTTTAAGTTCCCGAGATTACGAGCAGTACTTC.